The sequence of this T cell receptor beta chain was determined in a study of Tregs in tolerant kidney transplant recipients. Study conclusions and caveats: The most relevant donor-specific Treg TCRbeta repertoire apparently came from expansion with activated donor B cells. Validation in larger populations is needed because few patients were studied. This study did not directly address biological reproducibility.

The V end lost 0 bases, the J end lost 6 bases, and 21 bases lay between the germline ends. The CDR3 covers 17 residues. The germline gives CDR1 MNHEY, CDR2 SMNVEV (reference sequence). CD4+CD25+CD127- Tregs, CD4+CD25- non-Tregs, CD4 and CD8 cells were sorted. To note about this clone: Its specificity is not known.

Some clones are missing from TCRdb's copy, which holds only in-frame ones; the method was immunoSEQ multiplex PCR. The sample lists 240,000 or so clones; 84% were seen once. The receptor was derived from a human donor in good health. V and J are TRBV27 and TRBJ2-7; the D is unclear. Specimen: CD4+ T cells from blood. In DNA form, the CDR3 reads TGTGCCAGCAGTTTATCGGGAATAGATAGGATTTTTCGCGAGCAGTACTTC. It yields the protein CASSLSGIDRIFREQYF.